This TCR beta chain originates from a study of T cells in Graves' hyperthyroidism and ophthalmopathy. TCR beta CDR3 regions were amplified from RNA transcripts. HTBI primers were employed in a first-round RT-PCR of the TCR CDR3. MiXCR, run by TCRdb on the multiplex PCR reads, gives a single entry per CDR3 protein. The sample contains 300,000 to 450,000 distinct CDR3 sequences, 20% to 30% of which appear only once. The CDR3 runs 12 residues. The V gene lost 1 base and the J gene lost 8 bases, with 11 bases spanning the gap. Per germline, CDR1 DFQATT and CDR2 SNEGSKA (reference sequence). Sequencing was performed on blood. V gene TRBV20-1 combines with J gene TRBJ1-2, with a possible D match to TRBD1 (6 bases). The sequence was collected from a man in his forties or fifties with Graves' hyperthyroidism. The CDR3 loop reads CSARVGGLGYTF. CDR3 DNA sequence: TGCAGTGCTAGAGTCGGGGGGCTAGGCTACACCTTC.